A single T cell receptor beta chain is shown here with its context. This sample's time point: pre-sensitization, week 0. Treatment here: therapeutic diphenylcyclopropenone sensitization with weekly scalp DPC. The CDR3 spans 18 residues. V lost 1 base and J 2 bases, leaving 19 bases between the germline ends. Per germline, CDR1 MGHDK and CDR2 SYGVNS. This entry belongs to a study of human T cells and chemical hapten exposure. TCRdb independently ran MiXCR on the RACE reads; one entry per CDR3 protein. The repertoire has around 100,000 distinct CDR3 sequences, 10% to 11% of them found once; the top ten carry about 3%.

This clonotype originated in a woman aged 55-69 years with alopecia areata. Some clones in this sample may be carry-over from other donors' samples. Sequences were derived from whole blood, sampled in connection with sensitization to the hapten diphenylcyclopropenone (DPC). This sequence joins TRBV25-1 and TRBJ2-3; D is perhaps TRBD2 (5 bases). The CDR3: CASSESSAAVGDTDTQYF. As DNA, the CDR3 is TGTGCCAGCAGTGAATCTTCGGCCGCCGTCGGGGACACAGATACGCAGTATTTT.